This T cell receptor beta chain derives from a study of blood T cell repertoires in COVID-19. Study information: From T cells, B-cell-depleted T cells, or PBMCs came the material, which was cDNA or gDNA.

The ends lost 5 bases at V and 5 bases at J; junction bases unmatched: 4. Germline loops: CDR1 SNHLY, CDR2 FYNNEI. The CDR3 loop spans 14 amino acids. TCRdb keeps only in-frame clones here, not all; method: immunoSEQ multiplex PCR. Here the sample spans 200,000 or so clones, about 86% being singletons. The specimen was peripheral blood. This rearrangement joins TRBV2 to TRBJ2-2; 8 bases agree with TRBD1. The receptor comes from a man aged 25-45 years with active or convalescent COVID-19. CDR3 in DNA: TGTGCCAGCAGTCGGACAGGGACGACCGGGGAGCTGTTTTTT. Residues: CASSRTGTTGELFF.